This entry lists 22 T cell receptor beta chains sequenced from one sample in a study of blood T cell repertoires in COVID-19. TCRdb keeps only in-frame clones here, not all; method: immunoSEQ multiplex PCR. This table has some 74,000 clones, roughly 88% appearing once. Sequencing was performed on peripheral blood. These receptors all stem from a man between 45 and 60 years old with acute or convalescent COVID-19.

The chain links TRBV7-9 to TRBJ2-2; the D gene is possibly TRBD2 (6 bases). The ends were cut back, 6 bases at V and 9 bases at J, with 20 bases in the middle. The CDR3 totals 15 residues. The germline V gene has CDR1 SEHNR and CDR2 FQNEAQ (reference sequence). This chain's CDR3 is CASRAPGTSVRELFF. In DNA form, the CDR3 reads TGTGCCAGCAGGGCGCCGGGGACTTCGGTCCGGGAGCTGTTTTTT. The whole variable domain, remainder taken from reference TRBV7-9 and TRBJ2-2, is DTGVSQNPRHKITKRGQNVTFRCDPISEHNRLYWYRQTLGQGPEFLTYFQNEAQLEKSRLLSDRFSAERPKGSFSTLEIQRTEQGDSAMYLCASRAPGTSVRELFFGEGSRLTVL.

The chain uses TRBV7-9 and TRBJ1-2; D unclear. The CDR3 spans 13 residues. Trimming took 1 base from V and 8 from J, leaving 11 bases between them. Germline CDR1 reads SEHNR; CDR2 reads FQNEAQ (reference sequence). CDR3 residues: CASSLVPGAGYTF. The CDR3 DNA reads TGTGCCAGCAGCTTAGTGCCGGGAGCGGGCTACACCTTC.

The CDR3 spells CATDNDRGRTEAFF. As DNA, the CDR3 is TGTGCCACCGACAACGACAGGGGGCGAACTGAAGCTTTCTTT. This chain uses TRBV10-3 with TRBJ1-1; the match to TRBD1 covers 10 bases. The CDR3 totals 14 residues. V gave up 10 bases and J gave up 5 bases; unmatched junction bases: 10. Germline V gene lookup returns CDR1 ENHRY and CDR2 SYGVKD.

This clone was picked up a small number of times. The chain links TRBV3-1 (or the pseudogene TRBV3-2) to TRBJ1-2; D remains ambiguous. CDR1 and CDR2 (germline): LGHDT, YNNKEL (reference sequence). Trimming pared 0 bases from V and 2 bases from J, leaving 7 bases between. The CDR3 contains 14 residues. For the CDR3, the DNA is TGTGCCAGCAGCCAAGATCCTGTAAACTATGGCTACACCTTC. Protein: CASSQDPVNYGYTF.

This chain joins TRBV27 and TRBJ1-2; tentatively, D is TRBD1 (6 bases). This CDR3 is 14 amino acids long. V was shortened by 3 bases and J by 0 bases, with 8 bases between the two germline ends. The germline gives CDR1 MNHEY, CDR2 SMNVEV (reference sequence). CDR3 residues: CASSLSGANYGYTF. CDR3 bases: TGTGCCAGCAGTTTGTCAGGGGCTAACTATGGCTACACCTTC.

This clone was detected only once. V usage is TRBV5-1 and J usage is TRBJ1-2; a possible D gene is TRBD1 (6 bases). Germline loops: CDR1 SGHRS, CDR2 YFSETQ. This CDR3 spans 15 amino acids. V dropped 0 bases and J dropped 10 bases, with 19 bases sitting between them. For the CDR3, the DNA is TGCGCCAGCAGCTTGGTGATGGGCGGGGGCCGAGTCTACACCTTC. Translated: CASSLVMGGGRVYTF.

About this clone itself: The junction and the germline gene differ at one end; a read error may be behind it. J is TRBJ2-7 and V is TRBV2; 12 bases align to TRBD1. The CDR3 spans 15 residues. CDR1 is SNHLY and CDR2 is FYNNEI in the germline V gene. The CDR3 sequence is CASREAGTGGVEQYF. In nucleotides, the CDR3 is TGTGCCAGCAGGGAAGCCGGGACAGGGGGCGTCGAGCAGTACTTC.

The chain links TRBV5-4 to TRBJ1-4; 9 positions agree with TRBD1. This CDR3 comprises 15 residues. The junction had 8 bases not matched to a gene; V was cut back by 4 bases and J by 7 bases. The germline V gene encodes CDR1 SGHNT and CDR2 YYREEE (reference sequence). Here the CDR3 DNA reads TGTGCCAGCAGCGCCCTGGACAGGGGAGGTGAAAAACTGTTTTTT. Protein: CASSALDRGGEKLFF.

The chain uses TRBV29-1 and TRBJ1-6, with TRBD1 matching over 7 bases. Germline CDR1 is SQVTM and CDR2 is ANQGSEA. The CDR3 is 12 amino acids. The CDR3 here is CAARGVNSPLHF. CDR3 sequence (DNA): TGCGCGGCCAGGGGGGTCAATTCACCCCTCCACTTT.

A single count supports this clone. The chain employs TRBV6-5 and TRBJ1-2, with TRBD1 matching 8 bases. Germline trimming cut 2 bases from V and 4 bases from J; bases unmatched to any gene: 3. Germline assignment: CDR1 MNHEY and CDR2 SVGAGI. CDR3 size: 14 residues. Here the CDR3 reads CASSYAGTGYGYTF. Written as DNA, the CDR3 is TGTGCCAGCAGTTACGCAGGGACAGGCTATGGCTACACCTTC.

CDR3 amino acids: CAISPGLATLSYEQYF. The CDR3 DNA reads as TGTGCCATCAGTCCGGGACTAGCGACCCTCTCCTACGAGCAGTACTTC. V is TRBV10-3 and J is TRBJ2-7; TRBD2 agrees at 10 bases. V lost 5 bases, J lost 0 bases, and 7 bases stayed unmatched. The V gene's germline CDR1 is ENHRY and CDR2 SYGVKD. The CDR3 totals 16 residues.

The gene calls are TRBV5-1 and TRBJ1-1, with D possibly being TRBD1 (6 bases). From germline, CDR1 is SGHRS and CDR2 YFSETQ. V was trimmed by 3 bases and J by 1 base, leaving 13 bases between them. The CDR3 covers 15 residues. The CDR3 DNA is TGCGCCAGCAGCTACTCTCCACAGGGGAACACTGAAGCTTTCTTT. It specifies CASSYSPQGNTEAFF.

CDR3 sequence (DNA): TGTGCCAGCTCACCACCCTCTAGTATGCAGTACTTC. Translation: CASSPPSSMQYF. The chain uses TRBV18 and TRBJ2-7; no definite D call. The CDR3 runs to 12 residues. The V and J ends lost 0 bases and 9 bases respectively, with 9 bases between them. Germline CDR1 and CDR2: KGHSH and LQKENI.

This clone was found once. The chain joins TRBV2 to TRBJ2-1; TRBD1 matches at 8 bases. This CDR3 has 14 residues. Per the germline V gene, CDR1 is SNHLY and CDR2 is FYNNEI. V lost 7 bases, J lost 2 bases, and 4 bases stayed unmatched. The CDR3 reads CASNGRGPYNEQFF. CDR3 sequence (DNA): TGTGCCAGCAATGGCAGGGGGCCCTACAATGAGCAGTTCTTC.

J is TRBJ2-1 and V is TRBV10-1; 9 bases agree with TRBD1. This CDR3 is 15 amino acids long. Germline lookup yields CDR1 WNHNN and CDR2 SYGVQD (reference sequence). J lost 4 bases, V lost 6 bases, and 7 bases had no gene match. The CDR3, as DNA: TGCGCCAGCAGCGAACAGGGGGCCCTTTACAATGAGCAGTTCTTC. Protein sequence: CASSEQGALYNEQFF.

The chain combines TRBV4-1 with TRBJ2-3, with TRBD2 matching over 8 bases. The germline CDR1 and CDR2 sequences are MGHRA and YSYEKL. The CDR3 extends over 16 amino acids. The V gene end was trimmed by 5 bases and the J gene end by 0 bases; junction bases not matched to a gene: 7. This chain's CDR3 is CASSSGGGSSTDTQYF. The CDR3, as DNA: TGCGCCAGCAGCTCCGGGGGGGGATCTAGCACAGATACGCAGTATTTT.

The chain combines TRBV7-5 with TRBJ1-1; TRBD1 is taken as the D call from the table, unchecked against the DNA. TRBV7-5 is reported as a pseudogene. The CDR3 contains 14 residues. The CDR3 sequence is CARSLIGQGTEAFF. CDR3 sequence (DNA): TGTGCCAGAAGCTTAATCGGGCAGGGGACTGAAGCTTTCTTT.

This clone was detected a few times. This CDR3 is CSASGLGATSYNEQFF. Here the CDR3 DNA reads TGCAGTGCTAGTGGTCTGGGCGCAACCTCCTACAATGAGCAGTTCTTC. The J gene is TRBJ2-1, the V gene TRBV20-1; D is uncertain. Per the germline V gene, CDR1 is DFQATT and CDR2 is SNEGSKA (reference sequence). Trimming removed 3 bases from V and 0 bases from J, with 15 bases in between. The CDR3 covers 16 residues.

CDR3: CASSRQGTGLLDEQFF. For the CDR3, the DNA is TGTGCCAGCAGTCGTCAGGGGACAGGCCTTCTCGATGAGCAGTTCTTC. The chain employs TRBV6-4 and TRBJ2-1, with 8 bases that match TRBD1. V dropped 5 bases and J dropped 8; count of bases not matched to a gene: 14. The CDR3 covers 16 residues. The V gene's germline CDR1 is MRHNA and CDR2 SNTAGT.

This rearrangement joins TRBV14 to TRBJ1-2; 8 bases are shared with TRBD1. Losses at the gene ends were 3 bases for V and 4 bases for J; bases not matched to a gene: 7. This CDR3 is built from 15 residues. In germline, CDR1 is SGHDN, CDR2 FVKESK. CDR3 nucleotide sequence: TGTGCCAGCAGCCAGCAACAGGGGGGACTCTATGGCTACACCTTC. It translates to CASSQQQGGLYGYTF.

The genes are TRBV29-1 and TRBJ2-7; D gene uncertain. Germline-derived CDR1 and CDR2 are SQVTM and ANQGSEA. V was clipped by 3 bases and J by 0 bases, with 9 bases between them. The CDR3 loop spans 13 amino acids. This CDR3 is CSVDGHSSYEQYF. CDR3 DNA sequence: TGCAGCGTTGATGGTCATAGCTCCTACGAGCAGTACTTC.

V usage is TRBV3-1 (or the pseudogene TRBV3-2) and J usage is TRBJ1-1, with 9 bases that match TRBD1. The CDR3 is made up of 17 amino acids. J was trimmed by 3 bases and V by 7 bases; bases with no gene match: 15. CDR1 is LGHDT, CDR2 YNNKEL, per germline (reference sequence). The CDR3 region has the DNA TGTGCCAGCACCCACGAATGGAAAGGGACAGGGCACACTGAAGCTTTCTTT. Its protein is CASTHEWKGTGHTEAFF.